This TCR beta chain was sequenced for a study of identical twins. Study conclusions and caveats: Cord blood's abundant beta clonotypes had fewer insertions, unlike memory repertoires. Beta out-of-frame twin sharing showed a weaker excess. Compared with unrelated sharing, twin-shared out-of-frame alpha sequences had more low-probability sequences. Modelling approaches yielded underestimates of out-of-frame TCR alpha sharing between monozygotic twins.

TCRdb re-called the 5' RACE reads with MiXCR, one entry per CDR3 protein. Found here are roughly 1,500,000 distinct CDR3 sequences, roughly 35% of them singletons; the top ten hold about 0.27%. Concerning this clonotype itself: What it recognizes is unknown.

CDR1 is SQVTM and CDR2 is ANQGSEA in the germline V gene. This CDR3 has 11 amino acids. The rearrangement joins TRBV29-1 to TRBJ2-5, with D possibly TRBD2 on 6 matching bases. The DNA end is more similar to TRBJ2-7, so the J call may be wrong. The sequence was obtained from a newborn girl in good health. The sample consisted of cord blood. CDR3 sequence (DNA): TGCAGCGTTGGACGGGGGAGCGAGCAGTACTTC. It yields the protein CSVGRGSEQYF.